The 17 T cell receptor beta chains presented below share a single source sample, sequenced in a study of blood T cells in healthy people across ages. Primers used in a second PCR of about 7 to 11 cycles were a sample-barcoded 5' primer and a J-beta primer mix. TCRdb called the 5' RACE reads again in MiXCR, with one record for every CDR3 protein. The top ten hold about 11% of the sample, which has about 1.6 million distinct CDR3 sequences, roughly 30% seen once. Sequencing used blood. These receptor sequences come from a woman under 40 in good health.

The V and J genes are TRBV7-9 and TRBJ2-5; D perhaps matches TRBD2 (5 bases). With 5 bases removed from V and 7 bases from J, the gap between germline ends came to 11 bases. The CDR3 is 12 residues long. Per the germline V gene, CDR1 is SEHNR and CDR2 is FQNEAQ (reference sequence). CDR3: CASSETGGTQYF. The CDR3 DNA reads TGTGCCAGCAGCGAGACCGGAGGGACCCAGTACTTC. Full variable domain (remainder filled in from reference TRBV7-9 and TRBJ2-5): DTGVSQNPRHKITKRGQNVTFRCDPISEHNRLYWYRQTLGQGPEFLTYFQNEAQLEKSRLLSDRFSAERPKGSFSTLEIQRTEQGDSAMYLCASSETGGTQYFGPGTRLLVL.

This chain joins TRBV9 and TRBJ1-2; 9 bases match TRBD1. This CDR3 is 18 amino acids long. V lost 4 bases and J lost 4; bases outside the gene matches: 17. Germline V lookup: CDR1 SGDLS, CDR2 YYNGEE. CDR3 coding DNA: TGTGCCAGCAGCCCTCAGCGATTCGGACAGGGGAGGGCCTATGGCTACACCTTC. The encoded protein is CASSPQRFGQGRAYGYTF.

This clonotype has more than one count but fewer than ten. DNA for the CDR3: TGTGCCAGCAGCCAAGGCCGGACTAGCGGTACAGATACGCAGTATTTT. Protein product: CASSQGRTSGTDTQYF. The chain uses TRBV3-1 and TRBJ2-3; TRBD2 agrees at 10 bases. CDR3 length: 16 amino acids. Trimming at V came to 1 base and at J to 3 bases, leaving 4 bases not matched to a gene. Germline-derived CDR1 and CDR2 are LGHDT and YNNKEL (reference sequence).

This clonotype was counted between two and nine times. V is TRBV20-1 and J is TRBJ2-1; 8 bases align to TRBD2. The germline V gene has CDR1 DFQATT and CDR2 SNEGSKA (reference sequence). The length of the CDR3 is 14 residues. V shed 7 bases and J 0 bases; nucleotides not matched to a gene: 5. Here the CDR3 reads CSEAGGSSYNEQFF. As DNA, the CDR3 is TGCAGTGAGGCGGGGGGCAGCTCCTACAATGAGCAGTTCTTC.

This rearrangement joins TRBV7-6 to TRBJ2-3; D is ambiguous. Looked up from germline, CDR1 is SGHVS and CDR2 is FNYEAQ. There are 14 residues in the CDR3. V was trimmed by 5 bases and J by 4 bases, leaving 13 bases between them. The CDR3 reads CASSPAAHADTQYF. The CDR3, as DNA: TGTGCCAGCAGCCCAGCCGCCCACGCAGATACGCAGTATTTT.

A word on this clonotype: At one end, the junction sequence differs from germline, possibly due to a read error. The CDR3 reads CASSRLDGTSLYNKQFF. CDR3 DNA sequence: TGTGCCAGCAGTCGCTTGGATGGCACCTCCCTCTACAATAAGCAGTTCTTC. The chain carries TRBV12-3 or TRBV12-4 and TRBJ2-1; D gene uncertain. The CDR3 totals 17 residues.

To note about this clonotype: An end of the junction differs from the germline gene, which may be a read error. The V gene is TRBV12-3 or TRBV12-4, the J gene TRBJ2-3, with TRBD2 matching 9 bases. The CDR3 spans 16 residues. In DNA, the CDR3 is TGTGCCAGCAGTCCCCGGACTAGCGTGGGCACAGATGCGCAGTATTTT. It is translated as CASSPRTSVGTDAQYF.

The rearrangement joins TRBV20-1 to TRBJ2-7; D possibly uses TRBD1 or TRBD2 (6 bases each). V lost 1 base and J 7 bases, leaving 20 bases between the germline ends. Germline CDR1 DFQATT, CDR2 SNEGSKA (reference sequence). This CDR3 contains 15 residues. In DNA, the CDR3 is TGCAGTGCTAGAGGGGGGGACAACCCAAGAGGGGAGCAGTACTTC. Amino acid sequence: CSARGGDNPRGEQYF.

This chain joins TRBV5-6 and TRBJ2-1, with 13 bases lining up with TRBD2. CDR1 is SGHDT, CDR2 YYEEEE, per germline. V shed 2 bases, J shed 9 bases, and the junction held 14 bases outside the gene matches. CDR3 length: 18 amino acids. CDR3 nucleotide sequence: TGTGCCAGCAGCTTTTCACTAGCGGGAGGGCCAGGTTTTAGTGAGCAGTTCTTC. It translates to CASSFSLAGGPGFSEQFF.

This clonotype showed up just once. The chain joins TRBV27 to TRBJ2-3; 10 bases agree with TRBD2. CDR1 MNHEY and CDR2 SMNVEV come from the germline V gene (reference sequence). The CDR3 is made up of 16 amino acids. Trimming cost V 3 bases and J 1 base; bases outside gene matches: 4. CDR3 coding DNA: TGTGCCAGCAGTTTCGTTACTAGCGGGGGCACAGATACGCAGTATTTT. Its protein product is CASSFVTSGGTDTQYF.

The table lists this clonotype with a few counts. V usage is TRBV13 and J usage is TRBJ2-3; 10 bases fit TRBD2. Germline V CDR1 and CDR2: PRHDT, FYEKMQ (reference sequence). Losses at the gene ends were 1 base for V and 3 bases for J; bases not matched to a gene: 13. The CDR3 covers 19 residues. CDR3 sequence reads: CASSLAAARSGGVTDTQYF. Here the CDR3 DNA reads TGTGCCAGCAGCTTAGCTGCGGCGCGAAGCGGGGGGGTTACAGATACGCAGTATTTT. The full variable domain, rest sourced from reference TRBV13 and TRBJ2-3, is AAGVIQSPRHLIKEKRETATLKCYPIPRHDTVYWYQQGPGQDPQFLISFYEKMQSDKGSIPDRFSAQQFSDYHSELNMSSLELGDSALYFCASSLAAARSGGVTDTQYFGPGTRLTVL.

V is TRBV20-1 and J is TRBJ2-3; 8 bases fit TRBD2. The CDR3 loop spans 14 amino acids. Germline V gene lookup returns CDR1 DFQATT and CDR2 SNEGSKA (reference sequence). The V segment lost 3 bases and the J segment 4 bases; nucleotides outside the gene matches: 6. The CDR3 sequence: CSARGTRHADTQYF. CDR3 nucleotides: TGCAGTGCTAGGGGGACTAGACATGCAGATACGCAGTATTTT.

V usage is TRBV29-1 and J usage is TRBJ1-1; D gene ambiguous. Trimming took off 3 bases at V and 7 bases at J, with 18 bases between the two ends. The germline V gene has CDR1 SQVTM and CDR2 ANQGSEA. This CDR3 comprises 14 residues. As DNA, the CDR3 is TGCAGCGTTGAGCGGCAGAGATCTGTCAGTGAAGCTTTCTTT. Translation gives CSVERQRSVSEAFF.

The chain has TRBV3-1 and TRBJ2-1; D might be TRBD1 (5 bases). V was pared by 4 bases and J by 7 bases, with 20 bases between. Germline V gives CDR1 LGHDT, CDR2 YNNKEL (reference sequence). CDR3 length equals 16 residues. This chain's CDR3 is CASSPLMRQGENEQFF. The CDR3 DNA is TGTGCCAGCAGCCCCCTAATGAGGCAGGGTGAGAATGAGCAGTTCTTC.

V usage is TRBV20-1 and J usage is TRBJ1-2, with TRBD1 matching 8 bases. This CDR3 region has 15 residues. With 0 bases clipped from V and 2 bases from J, the junction kept 5 bases outside the gene matches. The germline CDR1 and CDR2 sequences are DFQATT and SNEGSKA (reference sequence). The CDR3 here is CSARDRTGFNYGYTF. The CDR3 DNA is TGCAGTGCTAGAGATAGGACAGGGTTCAACTATGGCTACACCTTC.

This clonotype was counted between two and nine times. CDR3 in DNA: TGTGCCTGGAGTAGAGCGGGAGCATTAGATACGCAGTATTTT. Its protein product is CAWSRAGALDTQYF. The genes are TRBV30 and TRBJ2-3; 8 bases align to TRBD2. The junction had 6 bases not matched to a gene; V was cut back by 2 bases and J by 5 bases. Germline V CDR1 and CDR2: GTSNPN, SVGIG (reference sequence). The CDR3 is 14 amino acids.

This rearrangement joins TRBV12-3 or TRBV12-4 to TRBJ1-5, with D tentatively TRBD1 (5 bases). V shed 10 bases and J shed 3 bases, with 13 bases lying between them. The CDR3 has 13 residues. CDR3 sequence reads: CATSGQLNQPQHF. For the CDR3, the DNA is TGTGCCACCTCGGGGCAGCTCAATCAGCCCCAGCATTTT.